This T cell receptor (beta chain) came from a study of T cells expressing NK-cell markers. This CDR3 has 16 amino acids. Germline assignment: CDR1 MNHEY and CDR2 SVGAGI. TCRdb reprocessed the 5' RACE reads, keeping one entry per CDR3 protein, no DNA. The table gives around 470,000 distinct CDR3 sequences; the top ten clones make up 1.4% of it. This chain joins TRBV6-5 and TRBJ2-1. Sequencing was carried out using blood T cells: a sorted CD56 or NKG2C T cell subset, CD4+ or CD8+ T cells, or bulk PBMC T cells (not recorded which). The TCR originated in a woman between 45 and 65 years old in good health. The CDR3 protein is CASSGRRSSSYNEQFF.